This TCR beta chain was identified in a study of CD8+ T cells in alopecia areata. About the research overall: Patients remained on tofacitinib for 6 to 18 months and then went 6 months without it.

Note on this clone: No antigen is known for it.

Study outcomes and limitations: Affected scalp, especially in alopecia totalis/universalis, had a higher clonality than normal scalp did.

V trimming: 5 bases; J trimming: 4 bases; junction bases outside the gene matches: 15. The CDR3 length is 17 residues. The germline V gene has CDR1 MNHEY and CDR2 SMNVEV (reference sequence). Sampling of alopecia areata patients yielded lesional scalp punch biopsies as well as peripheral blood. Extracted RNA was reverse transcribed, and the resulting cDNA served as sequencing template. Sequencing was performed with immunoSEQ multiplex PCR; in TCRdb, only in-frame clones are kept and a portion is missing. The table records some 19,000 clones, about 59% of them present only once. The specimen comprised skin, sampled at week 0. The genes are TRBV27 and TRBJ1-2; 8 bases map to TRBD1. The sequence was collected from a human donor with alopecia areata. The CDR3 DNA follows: TGTGCCAGCAGTCCAAACACCCCAGGGACAGGCCGCTATGGCTACACCTTC. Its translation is CASSPNTPGTGRYGYTF.